Shown below are 29 T cell receptor beta chains from a single sample sequenced in a study of blood T cell repertoires in COVID-19. The assay was immunoSEQ multiplex PCR, and TCRdb's table has in-frame clones only and misses some. The sample contains approximately 150,000 clones, 82% of which appear only once. Sequenced material: peripheral blood. These receptors originate from a woman between 65 and 79 years old with acute or convalescent COVID-19.

V is TRBV24-1 and J is TRBJ1-2; D might be TRBD1 (5 bases). This CDR3 has 13 amino acids. The V and J ends lost 0 bases and 7 bases respectively, with 8 bases between them. Germline assignment: CDR1 KGHDR and CDR2 SFDVKD. For the CDR3, the DNA is TGTGCCACCAGTGATTTGTTGGGGGGTGGCTACACCTTC. Amino acid sequence: CATSDLLGGGYTF.

The gene calls are TRBV7-3 and TRBJ2-7; 12 bases agree with TRBD2. Per the germline V gene, CDR1 is SGHTA and CDR2 is FQGTGA. This CDR3 spans 15 amino acids. V shed 5 bases and J 5 bases; nucleotides not matched to a gene: 7. The CDR3 is CASSPSSGGANEQYF. CDR3 DNA: TGTGCCAGCAGCCCCTCTAGCGGGGGGGCCAACGAGCAGTACTTC.

The chain is built from TRBV6-2 or TRBV6-3 and TRBJ1-5; D is possibly TRBD1 (6 bases). Germline CDR1 is MNHEY and CDR2 is SVGEGT. V shed 2 bases and J shed 5 bases, with 10 bases lying between them. This CDR3 has 14 residues. The CDR3, as DNA: TGTGCCAGCAGTTACCTGGGGGCTGATCAGCCCCAGCATTTT. Protein: CASSYLGADQPQHF.

V gene TRBV19 combines with J gene TRBJ1-2, with 7 bases matching TRBD1. The CDR3 sequence is 16 residues long. CDR1 and CDR2 from the germline V gene are LNHDA and SQIVND (reference sequence). After removal of 4 bases from V and 3 bases from J, the junction contained 11 bases not matched to a gene. CDR3 residues: CASSSPGPQGHYGYTF. DNA of the CDR3: TGTGCCAGTAGTAGCCCCGGTCCACAGGGGCACTATGGCTACACCTTC.

The sample holds one count of this clone. This rearrangement joins TRBV4-1 to TRBJ1-6; 9 bases are a match to TRBD1. The CDR3 runs 18 residues. Germline assignment: CDR1 MGHRA and CDR2 YSYEKL. J gave up 4 bases and V 0 bases, and 7 bases lay outside the gene matches. CDR3 bases: TGCGCCAGCAGCCAAGACGGACAGGGGACTTCGTATAATTCACCCCTCCACTTT. This sequence encodes CASSQDGQGTSYNSPLHF.

The chain has TRBV23-1 and TRBJ2-2; TRBD2 might be the D (5 bases). Being an ORF, TRBV23-1 has a function that is uncertain. Trimming cost V 9 bases and J 3 bases, with 8 bases left between them. The CDR3 extends over 12 amino acids. CDR3 bases: TGCGCCAGGAGGAGGTACACCGGGGAGCTGTTTTTT. Its translation is CARRRYTGELFF.

This clone has just a few counts. The chain uses TRBV4-3 and TRBJ1-2; 11 bases are a match to TRBD1. The trim removed 6 bases at V and 3 bases at J, leaving 15 bases unmatched. The CDR3 has 18 residues. CDR1 LGHNA and CDR2 YSLEER come from the germline V gene. The CDR3 region is CASSPRSLGQGVDYGYTF. The CDR3 bases are TGCGCCAGCAGTCCAAGGAGTTTGGGACAGGGGGTAGACTATGGCTACACCTTC.

DNA of the CDR3: TGCAGCGTCGACACAGTGAACACTGAAGCTTTCTTT. Its translation is CSVDTVNTEAFF. The V call is TRBV29-1, the J call TRBJ1-1; no clear D gene. CDR1 is SQVTM, CDR2 ANQGSEA, per germline. The CDR3 runs to 12 residues. With 6 bases removed from V and 0 bases from J, the gap between germline ends came to 8 bases.

The chain combines TRBV7-2 with TRBJ1-3; D is ambiguous. V lost 5 bases to trimming and J lost 4 bases, with 15 bases between them. The CDR3 length is 15 residues. In germline, CDR1 is SGHTA, CDR2 FQGNSA. For the CDR3, the DNA is TGTGCCAGCAGCCCGCCTGGAGTCGCAGGAAACACCATATATTTT. This gives the protein CASSPPGVAGNTIYF.

The chain has TRBV7-2 and TRBJ1-1; D gene uncertain. V was trimmed by 1 base and J by 4 bases, leaving 7 bases between them. CDR3 length equals 13 residues. CDR1 is SGHTA and CDR2 is FQGNSA in the germline V gene. The CDR3: CASSLVEGTEAFF. The CDR3 DNA sequence: TGTGCCAGCAGCTTAGTGGAGGGCACTGAAGCTTTCTTT.

This chain uses TRBV4-3 with TRBJ2-2; 10 bases agree with TRBD2. Germline CDR1 is LGHNA and CDR2 is YSLEER. V was clipped by 0 bases and J by 8 bases; unmatched bases: 3. This CDR3 is built from 15 residues. The CDR3 bases are TGCGCCAGCAGCCAAGAAGGACTAGCGGAAGGGGAGCTGTTTTTT. Translating it yields CASSQEGLAEGELFF.

This chain connects TRBV5-1 to TRBJ1-1; TRBD1 agrees at 7 bases. The junction had 3 bases not matched to a gene; V was cut back by 5 bases and J by 8 bases. Germline-derived CDR1 and CDR2 are SGHRS and YFSETQ. This CDR3 is built from 11 residues. Written as DNA, the CDR3 is TGCGCCAGCAGGGCGGGACAGGAAGCTTTCTTT. Protein product: CASRAGQEAFF.

CDR3 region: CASRAGTGRTDTQYF. As DNA, the CDR3 is TGTGCCAGCAGGGCCGGGACAGGCCGCACAGATACGCAGTATTTT. The chain carries TRBV25-1 and TRBJ2-3; 8 nucleotides match TRBD1. J lost 1 base, V lost 6 bases, and 6 bases had no gene match. CDR3 length: 15 residues. Germline loops: CDR1 MGHDK, CDR2 SYGVNS.

The chain joins TRBV28 to TRBJ2-2; D gene unclear. Trimming shortened V by 9 bases and J by 3 bases, and 8 bases separated the two germline ends. CDR1 and CDR2 (germline): MDHEN, SYDVKM. This CDR3 region has 12 residues. CDR3 in DNA: TGTGCCAGTGGAGCTGACACCGGGGAGCTGTTTTTT. Translating it yields CASGADTGELFF.

The rearrangement uses TRBV6-5 and TRBJ2-7; a weak D match, TRBD1 (6 bases). CDR1 and CDR2 from the germline V gene are MNHEY and SVGAGI. The CDR3 has 14 residues. V lost 10 bases and J lost 2, with 18 bases in between. The CDR3 region is CATGRDNGPYEQYF. The CDR3 coding sequence is TGTGCCACCGGCCGGGACAACGGGCCCTACGAGCAGTACTTC.

This chain links TRBV11-2 with TRBJ1-2; 7 positions agree with TRBD1. The CDR3 has 14 residues. V dropped 7 bases and J dropped 8; count of bases not matched to a gene: 13. CDR1 is SGHAT and CDR2 is FQNNGV in the germline V gene. The CDR3 coding sequence is TGTGCCAGCAACCTTGACAGGGCCCAAGGGGGCTACACCTTC. It yields the protein CASNLDRAQGGYTF.

V and J are TRBV14 and TRBJ2-3; D not resolved. Trimming took 4 bases from V and 2 from J, leaving 19 bases between them. Per the germline V gene, CDR1 is SGHDN and CDR2 is FVKESK. This CDR3 is 17 amino acids long. The CDR3, as DNA: TGTGCCAGCAGCCCCCTTAGAGCCCACTTATCCACAGATACGCAGTATTTT. It is translated as CASSPLRAHLSTDTQYF.

This clone was seen a single time. The chain uses TRBV3-1 (or the pseudogene TRBV3-2) and TRBJ2-7; TRBD2 matches at 12 bases. Germline values: CDR1 LGHDT, CDR2 YNNKEL (reference sequence). The CDR3 consists of 17 residues. V dropped 4 bases and J dropped 0; count of bases not matched to a gene: 7. CDR3 coding DNA: TGTGCCAGCAGCCCTATCATGACTAGCGGGAGCTCCTACGAGCAGTACTTC. Protein product: CASSPIMTSGSSYEQYF.

The J gene is TRBJ2-1, the V gene TRBV6-1, with a possible D match to TRBD1 (6 bases). Germline V gene data show CDR1 as MNHNS and CDR2 as SASEGT. This CDR3 region has 14 residues. Between the trimmed V and J ends, which lost 0 bases and 6 bases, there was a span of 9 bases. This CDR3 is CASSEAGQTNEQFF. CDR3 bases: TGTGCCAGCAGTGAAGCCGGACAGACCAATGAGCAGTTCTTC.

The chain combines TRBV7-2 with TRBJ2-1; perhaps TRBD2 as D (6 bases). The germline gives CDR1 SGHTA, CDR2 FQGNSA. The CDR3 is made up of 13 amino acids. V lost 1 base to trimming and J lost 10 bases, with 11 bases between them. CDR3 loop: CASSLGRGREQFF. The CDR3 bases are TGTGCCAGCAGCTTAGGCCGGGGGAGGGAGCAGTTCTTC.

This sequence joins TRBV9 and TRBJ2-1; D is perhaps TRBD2 (6 bases). V was clipped by 0 bases and J by 3 bases, with 10 bases between them. The germline CDR1 and CDR2 sequences are SGDLS and YYNGEE. This CDR3 region has 15 residues. CDR3 nucleotides: TGTGCCAGCAGCGTAGCTAGGACTAACTACAATGAGCAGTTCTTC. It specifies CASSVARTNYNEQFF.

The chain employs TRBV7-2 and TRBJ1-1; D ambiguous. The CDR3 length is 14 residues. Germline values: CDR1 SGHTA, CDR2 FQGNSA. Trimming left V 1 base short and J 10 bases short, with 16 bases between. CDR3 nucleotide sequence: TGTGCCAGCAGCTTAGGGGAACTGGGGAGGATAGCTTTCTTT. This translates into CASSLGELGRIAFF.

At least ten counts were recorded for this clone. This chain uses TRBV29-1 with TRBJ1-2, with D uncertain. V was pared by 3 bases and J by 6 bases, with 11 bases between. Germline V lookup: CDR1 SQVTM, CDR2 ANQGSEA. The CDR3 length is 12 residues. The CDR3 here is CSVDRKRDGYTF. The CDR3 DNA sequence: TGCAGCGTTGACAGAAAGAGGGATGGCTACACCTTC.

This clone showed up just once. The J gene is TRBJ2-1, the V gene TRBV10-3; 8 bases match TRBD1. This CDR3 has 13 residues. Trimming removed 6 bases from V and 9 bases from J; junction bases left unmatched: 7. CDR1 and CDR2 from the germline V gene are ENHRY and SYGVKD. CDR3 DNA: TGTGCCATCAGGCGACAGGGGTTCGGTGAGCAGTTCTTC. It is translated as CAIRRQGFGEQFF.

V usage is TRBV21-1 and J usage is TRBJ1-3. TRBV21-1 is reported as a pseudogene. CDR3 length: 18 residues. CDR3 in DNA: TGTGCCAGCAGCAAACGGCAGAGGGAAACTGGATCTGGAAACACCATATATTTT. Its protein is CASSKRQRETGSGNTIYF.

The chain couples TRBV2 to TRBJ1-2, with D possibly being TRBD1 (6 bases). Germline CDR1 and CDR2: SNHLY and FYNNEI. Trimming cost V 5 bases and J 4 bases, with 14 bases left between them. The CDR3 length is 14 residues. This CDR3 reads CASSPQGNFYGYTF. In nucleotides, the CDR3 is TGTGCCAGCAGTCCTCAGGGGAATTTCTATGGCTACACCTTC.

The chain recombines TRBV19 with TRBJ1-5, with 8 bases identical to TRBD1. Per germline, CDR1 LNHDA and CDR2 SQIVND (reference sequence). Germline trimming cut 4 bases from V and 4 bases from J; bases unmatched to any gene: 3. This CDR3 region has 14 residues. The DNA for the CDR3 is TGTGCCAGTAGTAAGCGGGACAGGAATCAGCCCCAGCATTTT. It codes for CASSKRDRNQPQHF.

This clone has only a few counts. V usage is TRBV5-1 and J usage is TRBJ2-3, with 10 bases matching TRBD2. Germline assignment: CDR1 SGHRS and CDR2 YFSETQ. This CDR3 has 16 amino acids. The V gene end was trimmed by 2 bases and the J gene end by 0 bases; junction bases not matched to a gene: 3. The CDR3 DNA sequence: TGCGCCAGCAGCTTTAGCGGGGGGTACAGCACAGATACGCAGTATTTT. Protein sequence: CASSFSGGYSTDTQYF.

The rearrangement joins TRBV4-3 to TRBJ1-5; D is undetermined. Looked up from germline, CDR1 is LGHNA and CDR2 is YSLEER. This CDR3 comprises 16 residues. V was cut by 1 base and J by 7 bases, with 17 bases left in between. CDR3 residues: CASSQGLTSKNQPQHF. The DNA for the CDR3 is TGCGCCAGCAGCCAAGGACTCACCTCCAAGAACCAGCCCCAGCATTTT.